This T cell receptor (beta chain) comes out of a study of regulatory T cells in long-lasting Graves disease. Noted time point: newly diagnosed GD, antithyroid drugs for less than 3 months. RNA from PBMCs was the source of the TCR library. With iRepertoire HTBI primers and Arm-PCR of CDR3 regions, TCR beta libraries were built. Authors' methods: From all samples, identification returned 14 TRBJ and about 60 TRBV segments. TCRdb ran MiXCR on the multiplex PCR reads and lists one entry per CDR3 protein. For this entry, the V and J calls and clone size follow TCRdb and not the study's own pipeline. The table lists 500,000 to 700,000 distinct CDR3 sequences, 15% to 20% of them singletons, with about 17% in the top ten. This clonotype was counted between two and nine times. V shed 0 bases, J shed 1 base, and the junction held 9 bases outside the gene matches. The CDR3 sequence is 19 residues long. Germline CDR1 is DFQATT and CDR2 is SNEGSKA (reference sequence).

The same sample was also studied in work on T cells in Graves' hyperthyroidism and ophthalmopathy. That investigation notes: In validation, the model predicted ophthalmopathy. These predictions came a median around 5.9 months before onset.

This sequence was found in a woman aged 25 to 39 with Graves disease. This rearrangement joins TRBV20-1 to TRBJ2-1; 13 bases are shared with TRBD2. Sequencing was performed on peripheral blood mononuclear cells (PBMCs), taken at new diagnosis, from a patient treated with antithyroid drugs. In nucleotides, the CDR3 is TGCAGTGCTAGAGATCTACTAGCGGGAGGGCCGACGTCCTACAATGAGCAGTTCTTC. Protein sequence: CSARDLLAGGPTSYNEQFF.